This T cell receptor beta chain was identified during a study of control samples from healthy donors and cancer patients. Clones were sequenced by immunoSEQ multiplex PCR, and TCRdb holds only the in-frame ones, with some missing. The repertoire consists of 150,000 to 200,000 clones, with roughly 89% occurring once and the leading ten covering around 1.5%. This CDR3 has 16 amino acids. Trimming removed 2 bases from V and 5 bases from J; junction bases left unmatched: 8. Germline V lookup: CDR1 LGHDT, CDR2 YNNKEL (reference sequence). The TCR was taken from a woman between 45 and 65 years old in good health. The chain links TRBV3-1 (or the pseudogene TRBV3-2) to TRBJ1-1; 10 bases line up with TRBD1. The sequenced sample was blood. The CDR3 reads CASSQPRDRGGTEAFF. DNA for the CDR3: TGTGCCAGCAGCCAACCCCGGGACAGGGGCGGAACTGAAGCTTTCTTT.